This is a list of T cell receptor beta chains from one sample in a study of OX40 agonist ivuxolimab in advanced cancers. Repertoires were generated with immunoSEQ multiplex PCR, while TCRdb's copy carries only in-frame clones and drops some. The repertoire holds fewer than 70,000 clones, with 70% to 85% as singletons. The sequenced sample was CD4+ or CD8+ T cells sorted from blood, obtained in a trial of the OX40 agonist ivuxolimab. These receptor sequences come from an adult with an advanced solid tumor such as melanoma, head and neck, liver or kidney cancer. Each CDR3 is given with its conserved first and last residue. Each record gives: V gene, D gene, J gene, CDR3 length, clone size, CDR3 DNA, CDR3 protein. D genes are given only for firm matches. Clone size is given for some rows only: seen once, a few or many times, or a class if the clone is expanded.

TRBV7-3	NA	TRBJ1-1	13	NA	TGTGCCAGCAGCACGCCGGGCGGTACTGAAGCTTTCTTT	CASSTPGGTEAFF
TRBV29-1	NA	TRBJ2-7	12	NA	TGCAGCGTTGAAGAGTCCTCCTACGAGCAGTACTTC	CSVEESSYEQYF
TRBV7-9	TRBD1	TRBJ2-7	16	once	TGTGCCAGCAGCTTAGTGGCCGGGACAGGGTCGGGCGAGCAGTACTTC	CASSLVAGTGSGEQYF
TRBV2	TRBD1	TRBJ1-2	14	few	TGTGCCAGCAGGGAGACCGGGACAGTGGGCGGCTACACCTTC	CASRETGTVGGYTF
TRBV4-2	NA	TRBJ2-1	17	NA	TGTGCCAGCAGCCAAGATAGGTCGGGAAGCTCCTACAATGAGCAGTTCTTC	CASSQDRSGSSYNEQFF
TRBV5-1	NA	TRBJ2-6	15	once	TGCGCCAGCAGCTTGAGGAGCTCTGGGGCCAACGTCCTGACTTTC	CASSLRSSGANVLTF
TRBV2	TRBD2	TRBJ2-7	13	NA	TGTGCCAGCCATCTAGCGGGGGGCTACGAGCAGTACTTC	CASHLAGGYEQYF
TRBV2	NA	TRBJ1-4	15	NA	TGTGCCAGCAGTGAAACGGCAGCAACTAATGAAAAACTGTTTTTT	CASSETAATNEKLFF
TRBV19	TRBD1	TRBJ2-2	16	NA	TGTGCCAGTAGTGCTCTACAGGGGGCTAACACCGGGGAGCTGTTTTTT	CASSALQGANTGELFF
TRBV18	TRBD1	TRBJ1-1	16	NA	TGTGCCAGCTCATCAATACAGGGGGGGATGAACACTGAAGCTTTCTTT	CASSSIQGGMNTEAFF
TRBV5-1	NA	TRBJ2-2	13	NA	TGCGCCAGCAGCTTGGGTGACACCGGGGAGCTGTTTTTT	CASSLGDTGELFF
TRBV6-6	NA	TRBJ2-3	12	NA	TGTGCCAGCAGTTCCTCCTACAATACGCAGTATTTT	CASSSSYNTQYF
TRBV7-8	NA	TRBJ2-7	16	NA	TGTGCCAGCAGCTTAGCCCCCACAGGGTCTGCCTACGAGCAGTACTTC	CASSLAPTGSAYEQYF
TRBV18	TRBD1	TRBJ1-1	16	once	TGTGCCAGCTCACCAATGGACAGGGGGATGAACACTGAAGCTTTCTTT	CASSPMDRGMNTEAFF
TRBV19	TRBD1	TRBJ2-1	15	NA	TGTGCCAGTACTTTCACAGGGGGTAAGGGCAATGAGCAGTTCTTC	CASTFTGGKGNEQFF
TRBV5-4	NA	TRBJ2-7	15	NA	TGTGCCAGCAGCGGGGGGTTCGGAGCCTACTACGAGCAGTACTTC	CASSGGFGAYYEQYF
TRBV6-5	TRBD1	TRBJ2-5	15	NA	TGTGCCAGCAGTTACCCGGGACAGGGCTCAGAGACCCAGTACTTC	CASSYPGQGSETQYF
TRBV18	NA	TRBJ2-7	14	NA	TGTGCCAGCTCCCGACTGACTAGCTCCTACGAGCAGTACTTC	CASSRLTSSYEQYF
TRBV2	NA	TRBJ1-2	13	NA	TGTGCCAGCAGCGAGACGGACACGTATGGCTACACCTTC	CASSETDTYGYTF
TRBV6-5	NA	TRBJ1-2	16	NA	TGTGCCAGCAGTTACACCGATCGGCGGTCGATCGTAGGCTACACCTTC	CASSYTDRRSIVGYTF
TRBV5-1	NA	TRBJ1-1	14	NA	TGCGCCAGCAGCTTGGGGCAGGGGCGGACTGAAGCTTTCTTT	CASSLGQGRTEAFF
TRBV6-5	NA	TRBJ1-1	14	NA	TGTGCCAGCAGTGAAGTAGGGGAGGGTGGTGAAGCTTTCTTT	CASSEVGEGGEAFF
TRBV2	TRBD1	TRBJ1-1	18	NA	TGTGCCAGCAGCAAAAGGGGGACAGATTGGGGGATGAACACTGAAGCTTTCTTT	CASSKRGTDWGMNTEAFF